What follows are 31 T cell receptor beta chains derived from one specimen sequenced in a study of blood T cell repertoires in COVID-19. Clones were sequenced by immunoSEQ multiplex PCR, and TCRdb holds only the in-frame ones, with some missing. The sample has hundreds of thousands of clones, 75% to 95% seen once. The sequencing sample was made of PBMCs or T cells enriched from blood (not recorded which). All receptors come from a young woman who had recovered from COVID-19.

The table lists this clone with a few counts. This chain connects TRBV6-5 to TRBJ1-1; 7 bases line up with TRBD1. The V gene's germline CDR1 is MNHEY and CDR2 SVGAGI. This CDR3 has 15 amino acids. The trim removed 5 bases at V and 0 bases at J, leaving 6 bases unmatched. The CDR3 bases are TGTGCCAGCAGTCCAAGGGGGCAGGTGAACACTGAAGCTTTCTTT. This sequence encodes CASSPRGQVNTEAFF.

V usage is TRBV18 and J usage is TRBJ2-7; TRBD2 matches at 14 bases. From germline, CDR1 is KGHSH and CDR2 LQKENI. The junction had 4 bases not matched to a gene; V was cut back by 5 bases and J by 4 bases. The CDR3 sequence is 15 residues long. CDR3 nucleotide sequence: TGTGCCAGCTCAAGCCGGACTAGCGGGGGGTACGAGCAGTACTTC. Translated: CASSSRTSGGYEQYF.

Concerning this clone itself: The sample contains more than one DNA sequence encoding this CDR3. J is TRBJ1-2 and V is TRBV9, with unresolved D. CDR1 and CDR2 (germline): SGDLS, YYNGEE. V was trimmed by 0 bases and J by 8 bases, leaving 8 bases between them. The CDR3 runs to 12 residues. CDR3 bases: TGTGCCAGCAGCGTAGTCTCGGGAGGCTACACCTTC. It codes for CASSVVSGGYTF.

The rearrangement uses TRBV2 and TRBJ2-7; a weak D match, TRBD1 (5 bases). This CDR3 spans 14 amino acids. CDR1 and CDR2 (germline): SNHLY, FYNNEI. The ends were cut back, 4 bases at V and 6 bases at J, with 16 bases in the middle. This CDR3 is CASSVQGNRGEQYF. The CDR3 coding sequence is TGTGCCAGCAGTGTTCAGGGCAATCGTGGCGAGCAGTACTTC.

The chain is built from TRBV5-5 and TRBJ2-3; no clear D gene. Germline V gene data show CDR1 as SGHKS and CDR2 as YYEKEE (reference sequence). This CDR3 is built from 13 residues. Trimming shortened V by 3 bases and J by 6 bases, and 11 bases separated the two germline ends. The CDR3 loop reads CASSSLPTDTQYF. The CDR3 DNA reads as TGTGCCAGCAGCTCCTTGCCGACTGATACGCAGTATTTT.

V and J are TRBV7-3 and TRBJ2-6, with D unclear. Trimming stripped 5 bases from V and 1 base from J, with 9 bases between. CDR3 size: 15 residues. Germline V gene data show CDR1 as SGHTA and CDR2 as FQGTGA. CDR3: CASSRRVSGANVLTF. The CDR3 bases are TGTGCCAGCAGCCGTCGGGTATCTGGGGCCAACGTCCTGACTTTC.

This rearrangement joins TRBV19 to TRBJ2-1; 14 nucleotides match TRBD2. Germline assignment: CDR1 LNHDA and CDR2 SQIVND (reference sequence). This CDR3 has 18 amino acids. Trimming took 8 bases from V and 6 from J; bases not matched to a gene: 15. CDR3 sequence reads: CASSTRSPGLAGANEQFF. The DNA of the CDR3 is TGTGCCAGTTCAACCAGATCTCCGGGACTAGCGGGAGCCAATGAGCAGTTCTTC.

This chain links TRBV28 with TRBJ2-3; 11 bases are shared with TRBD2. CDR1 MDHEN and CDR2 SYDVKM come from the germline V gene. The J segment lost 8 bases and the V segment lost 2 bases, leaving 3 bases of the junction unmatched. The CDR3 runs 14 residues. The DNA of the CDR3 is TGTGCCAGCAGTTTAGGGCTAGCGGGAGGTACGCAGTATTTT. This gives the protein CASSLGLAGGTQYF.

V usage is TRBV9 and J usage is TRBJ2-1; TRBD2 matches 9 bases. V lost 5 bases, J lost 5 bases, and 5 bases stayed unmatched. Germline V lookup: CDR1 SGDLS, CDR2 YYNGEE. The CDR3 has 14 amino acids. The CDR3 is CASRDSGGNNEQFF. The CDR3 region has the DNA TGTGCCAGCAGGGATAGCGGGGGAAACAATGAGCAGTTCTTC.

J is TRBJ2-3 and V is TRBV3-1 (or the pseudogene TRBV3-2); the D gene is possibly TRBD1 (6 bases). Germline V gene data show CDR1 as LGHDT and CDR2 as YNNKEL (reference sequence). This CDR3 is built from 17 residues. Between the trimmed V and J ends, which lost 2 bases and 2 bases, there was a span of 17 bases. CDR3 DNA sequence: TGTGCCAGCAGCCAACAGACAGGCTTTTCCCCCACAGATACGCAGTATTTT. Amino acid sequence: CASSQQTGFSPTDTQYF.

The chain recombines TRBV5-1 with TRBJ2-1, with D perhaps TRBD1 (5 bases). The V gene lost 3 bases and the J gene lost 13 bases, with 17 bases spanning the gap. The germline gives CDR1 SGHRS, CDR2 YFSETQ. This CDR3 is 13 amino acids long. The CDR3 DNA reads TGCGCCAGCAGCTCACAGAGTCAAGGGGATCAGTTCTTC. It codes for CASSSQSQGDQFF.

This clone was counted a single time. V is TRBV18 and J is TRBJ1-1; TRBD1 is a possible D gene (6 bases). Looked up from germline, CDR1 is KGHSH and CDR2 is LQKENI. Trimming left V 4 bases short and J 5 bases short, with 14 bases between. The CDR3 spans 14 residues. The CDR3 loop reads CASSLRGVETEAFF. The CDR3 nucleotides are TGTGCCAGCTCACTCAGGGGTGTAGAGACTGAAGCTTTCTTT.

The chain recombines TRBV24-1 with TRBJ1-1; 11 bases match TRBD1. With 5 bases clipped from V and 4 bases from J, the junction kept 5 bases outside the gene matches. The germline V gene has CDR1 KGHDR and CDR2 SFDVKD. This CDR3 contains 15 residues. The CDR3 spells CATSGTGGESTEAFF. The DNA for the CDR3 is TGTGCCACCAGTGGGACAGGGGGCGAATCCACTGAAGCTTTCTTT.

The chain is built from TRBV5-5 and TRBJ1-2; 7 positions agree with TRBD1. Trimming removed 4 bases from V and 8 bases from J; junction bases left unmatched: 5. CDR1 and CDR2 from the germline V gene are SGHKS and YYEKEE (reference sequence). The CDR3 runs to 12 residues. The CDR3: CASSEDRIGYTF. Here the CDR3 DNA reads TGTGCCAGCAGCGAGGACAGGATAGGCTACACCTTC.

J is TRBJ2-1 and V is TRBV18, with D maybe TRBD1 (5 bases). The CDR3 sequence is 14 residues long. Germline V gene lookup returns CDR1 KGHSH and CDR2 LQKENI. V shed 3 bases and J shed 8 bases, with 14 bases lying between them. This CDR3 reads CASSPTSGMHEQFF. The CDR3 DNA follows: TGTGCCAGCTCACCCACTTCAGGGATGCATGAGCAGTTCTTC.

The rearrangement joins TRBV29-1 to TRBJ1-5; D uncertain. Deletions cut 4 bases from V and 3 bases from J, with 7 bases between. Germline values: CDR1 SQVTM, CDR2 ANQGSEA. This CDR3 spans 12 amino acids. This CDR3 reads CSVGEYNQPQHF. CDR3 bases: TGCAGCGTTGGTGAGTACAATCAGCCCCAGCATTTT.

The chain couples TRBV5-4 to TRBJ1-4; D unresolved. This CDR3 region has 12 residues. The ends were cut back, 2 bases at V and 12 bases at J, with 11 bases in the middle. Germline CDR1 reads SGHNT; CDR2 reads YYREEE (reference sequence). DNA for the CDR3: TGTGCCAGCAGCTTTCGATCCGGGGAACTGTTTTTT. Amino acid sequence: CASSFRSGELFF.

The chain links TRBV5-1 to TRBJ1-5, with TRBD1 matching over 10 bases. Unmatched junction bases numbered 6, after V lost 2 bases and J lost 7 bases. The CDR3 length is 15 residues. CDR1 and CDR2 (germline): SGHRS, YFSETQ. As DNA, the CDR3 is TGCGCCAGCAGCTTAGGACAGGGGGTAGGCCAGCCCCAGCATTTT. Residues: CASSLGQGVGQPQHF. Based on the CDR3 plus reference TRBV5-1 and TRBJ1-5, the full variable domain is KAGVTQTPRYLIKTRGQQVTLSCSPISGHRSVSWYQQTPGQGLQFLFEYFSETQRNKGNFPGRFSGRQFSNSRSEMNVSTLELGDSALYLCASSLGQGVGQPQHFGDGTRLSIL.

The chain employs TRBV7-8 and TRBJ1-2; D unresolved. Trimming cost V 4 bases and J 5 bases, with 8 bases left between them. The CDR3 totals 12 residues. Per germline, CDR1 SGHVS and CDR2 FQNEAQ. The CDR3 reads CASSSLRYGYTF. The CDR3 DNA follows: TGTGCCAGCAGCTCCCTACGATATGGCTACACCTTC.

Of note for this clone: This clone may be a read error of a much larger clone one base away. Other DNA sequences in the sample encode the same CDR3. The chain uses TRBV9 and TRBJ1-4; TRBD1 aligns across 12 bases. The ends lost 4 bases at V and 7 bases at J; junction bases unmatched: 8. The V gene's germline CDR1 is SGDLS and CDR2 YYNGEE. CDR3 length equals 16 residues. DNA for the CDR3: TGTGCCAGCAGCCCCGGGACAGGGGGCCTGGGTGAAAAACTGTTTTTT. This sequence encodes CASSPGTGGLGEKLFF.

The rearrangement links TRBV5-1 to TRBJ1-4; TRBD1 matches 10 bases. The V gene's germline CDR1 is SGHRS and CDR2 YFSETQ. The CDR3 is 14 residues long. V lost 2 bases, J lost 8 bases, and 3 bases stayed unmatched. The CDR3 DNA is TGCGCCAGCAGCTTTGGACAGGGGGTGGAAAAACTGTTTTTT. As protein: CASSFGQGVEKLFF.

J is TRBJ1-6 and V is TRBV5-1; no reliable D call. The V and J ends lost 0 bases and 6 bases respectively, with 16 bases between them. This CDR3 spans 17 amino acids. Looked up from germline, CDR1 is SGHRS and CDR2 is YFSETQ. Here the CDR3 reads CASSLGTVVLFNSPLHF. The CDR3 DNA reads as TGCGCCAGCAGCTTGGGGACTGTAGTCCTTTTTAATTCACCCCTCCACTTT.

The V and J genes are TRBV4-3 and TRBJ1-5, with D uncertain. The V end was cut by 1 base, the J end by 0 bases, with 7 bases between. Germline V gives CDR1 LGHNA, CDR2 YSLEER. This CDR3 contains 15 residues. The CDR3 coding sequence is TGCGCCAGCAGCCAAGGTATATATAGCAATCAGCCCCAGCATTTT. This translates into CASSQGIYSNQPQHF.

The rearrangement joins TRBV4-3 to TRBJ1-2; no clear D gene. Germline-derived CDR1 and CDR2 are LGHNA and YSLEER. V lost 0 bases and J 4 bases, leaving 12 bases between the germline ends. CDR3 size: 15 residues. In DNA, the CDR3 is TGCGCCAGCAGCCAAGATGCGGCAGAAGTCTATGGCTACACCTTC. Amino acids: CASSQDAAEVYGYTF.

The chain carries TRBV11-3 and TRBJ1-4; D is undetermined. Trimming took off 5 bases at V and 0 bases at J, with 13 bases between the two ends. The CDR3 spans 16 residues. Germline V gene lookup returns CDR1 SGHNT and CDR2 YENEEA. CDR3 sequence reads: CASSLGLFATNEKLFF. The CDR3 DNA reads as TGTGCCAGCAGCCTTGGACTGTTCGCAACTAATGAAAAACTGTTTTTT. Supplemented by reference TRBV11-3 and TRBJ1-4, the full variable domain reads EAGVVQSPRYKIIEKKQPVAFWCNPISGHNTLYWYLQNLGQGPELLIRYENEEAVDDSQLPKDRFSAERLKGVDSTLKIQPAELGDSAVYLCASSLGLFATNEKLFFGSGTQLSVL.

The J gene is TRBJ1-2, the V gene TRBV7-9; D is perhaps TRBD1 (5 bases). CDR1 and CDR2 from the germline V gene are SEHNR and FQNEAQ (reference sequence). CDR3 length: 14 amino acids. Trimming cost V 1 base and J 6 bases, with 12 bases left between them. The CDR3 protein is CASSLVGRVDGYTF. The CDR3 DNA reads TGTGCCAGCAGCTTAGTCGGCAGGGTTGATGGCTACACCTTC.

This sequence joins TRBV7-2 and TRBJ2-3; TRBD2 aligns across 12 bases. The CDR3 sequence is 18 residues long. V shed 1 base, J shed 4 bases, and the junction held 9 bases outside the gene matches. Per germline, CDR1 SGHTA and CDR2 FQGNSA. The CDR3 DNA sequence: TGTGCCAGCAGCTTAGTTACCCTAGCGGGGGGGCCTGCAGATACGCAGTATTTT. It is translated as CASSLVTLAGGPADTQYF.

The chain couples TRBV19 to TRBJ1-3, with 8 bases that match TRBD1. V trimming: 7 bases; J trimming: 8 bases; junction bases outside the gene matches: 13. Looked up from germline, CDR1 is LNHDA and CDR2 is SQIVND (reference sequence). The CDR3 consists of 15 residues. The CDR3 loop reads CASTSSRGRSHTIYF. DNA for the CDR3: TGTGCCAGTACATCTTCCAGGGGGCGGAGTCACACCATATATTTT. The whole variable domain, filled in from reference TRBV19 and TRBJ1-3, reads DGGITQSPKYLFRKEGQNVTLSCEQNLNHDAMYWYRQDPGQGLRLIYYSQIVNDFQKGDIAEGYSVSREKKESFPLTVTSAQKNPTAFYLCASTSSRGRSHTIYFGEGSWLTVV.

The chain recombines TRBV18 with TRBJ2-7; the match to TRBD2 covers 9 bases. The V and J ends lost 4 bases and 3 bases, in that order; junction bases with no gene match: 1. The length of the CDR3 is 13 residues. Looked up from germline, CDR1 is KGHSH and CDR2 is LQKENI. CDR3 amino acids: CASSQAGGYEQYF. The CDR3 DNA follows: TGTGCCAGCTCACAAGCGGGGGGCTACGAGCAGTACTTC. Filled out from reference TRBV18 and TRBJ2-7, the complete variable domain reads NAGVMQNPRHLVRRRGQEARLRCSPMKGHSHVYWYRQLPEEGLKFMVYLQKENIIDESGMPKERFSAEFPKEGPSILRIQQVVRGDSAAYFCASSQAGGYEQYFGPGTRLTVT.

V usage is TRBV12-5 and J usage is TRBJ1-1; no firm D call. Germline CDR1 is LGHNT and CDR2 is FRNRAP. The CDR3 length is 12 residues. The germline V and J ends were trimmed by 3 bases and 3 bases, with 5 bases remaining between them. In nucleotides, the CDR3 is TGTGCTAGTGGTTTTGCGGACACTGAAGCTTTCTTT. Its protein product is CASGFADTEAFF.

The chain couples TRBV2 to TRBJ1-5, with 12 bases matching TRBD1. CDR3 length: 15 amino acids. Trimming cost V 6 bases and J 4 bases; bases outside gene matches: 4. Germline values: CDR1 SNHLY, CDR2 FYNNEI. The CDR3 DNA follows: TGTGCCAGCAGATGGGACAGGGGGCGAAATCAGCCCCAGCATTTT. Its protein product is CASRWDRGRNQPQHF.